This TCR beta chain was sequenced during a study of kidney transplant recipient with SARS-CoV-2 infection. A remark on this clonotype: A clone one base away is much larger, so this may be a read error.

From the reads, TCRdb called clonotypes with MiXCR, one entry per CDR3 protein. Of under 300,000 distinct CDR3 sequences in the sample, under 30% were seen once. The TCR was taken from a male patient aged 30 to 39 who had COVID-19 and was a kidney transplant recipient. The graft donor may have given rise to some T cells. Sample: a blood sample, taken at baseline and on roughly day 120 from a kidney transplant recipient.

The CDR3 coding sequence is TGCGCCAGCAGCCCGACAGGGAATAGTGAAAAACTGTTTTTT. It is translated as CASSPTGNSEKLFF. The chain combines TRBV5-1 with TRBJ1-4, with TRBD1 matching over 7 bases. The V and J ends lost 4 bases and 7 bases, in that order; junction bases with no gene match: 7. The CDR3 sequence is 14 residues long. Germline values: CDR1 SGHRS, CDR2 YFSETQ.